The 8 T cell receptor beta chains given below trace back to one sample, sequenced in a study of control samples from healthy donors and cancer patients. Data came from immunoSEQ multiplex PCR; TCRdb stores just in-frame clones and leaves some out. The sample records approximately 70,000 clones, over 75% being singletons. Sample: blood. All receptors derive from a man aged 50 or older in good health.

This CDR3 is CASSYDALGGSLGYTF. The CDR3 nucleotides are TGTGCCAGCAGTTACGACGCCCTCGGGGGATCCCTAGGCTACACCTTC. The chain couples TRBV6-6 to TRBJ1-2; maybe TRBD1 (5 bases). Germline V gene lookup returns CDR1 MNHNY and CDR2 SVGAGI (reference sequence). The V gene lost 2 bases and the J gene lost 8 bases, with 21 bases spanning the gap. The CDR3 loop spans 16 amino acids.

The chain employs TRBV20-1 and TRBJ1-5; 7 bases map to TRBD1. J was trimmed by 4 bases and V by 3 bases; bases with no gene match: 9. From germline, CDR1 is DFQATT and CDR2 SNEGSKA (reference sequence). The CDR3 runs 15 residues. The chain's CDR3 is CSASASGQQNQPQHF. CDR3 in DNA: TGCAGTGCTAGTGCTTCGGGACAGCAAAATCAGCCCCAGCATTTT.

The rearrangement joins TRBV5-1 to TRBJ2-3, with 8 bases identical to TRBD2. V shed 4 bases and J 1 base; nucleotides not matched to a gene: 5. The CDR3 is 15 residues long. Germline CDR1 reads SGHRS; CDR2 reads YFSETQ. The DNA of the CDR3 is TGCGCCAGCAGCCCCGGGAGGGGAGGCACAGATACGCAGTATTTT. This gives the protein CASSPGRGGTDTQYF.

In its sample, this clone was seen once. The rearrangement joins TRBV7-2 to TRBJ2-1, with 12 bases lining up with TRBD2. The germline V gene encodes CDR1 SGHTA and CDR2 FQGNSA. CDR3 length: 18 amino acids. With V trimmed by 5 bases and J by 4 bases, 12 bases remained unmatched. The DNA for the CDR3 is TGTGCCAGCAGCAAAAGACTAGCGGGGGCCCTAGCGTACAATGAGCAGTTCTTC. Encoded protein: CASSKRLAGALAYNEQFF.

V and J are TRBV19 and TRBJ2-1; the match to TRBD2 covers 9 bases. Germline CDR1 is LNHDA and CDR2 is SQIVND (reference sequence). Trimming removed 7 bases from V and 8 bases from J; junction bases left unmatched: 9. There are 14 residues in the CDR3. The CDR3 loop reads CASTRVAGVHEQFF. In nucleotides, the CDR3 is TGTGCCAGTACCAGGGTAGCGGGAGTGCATGAGCAGTTCTTC.

This clone was picked up one time. V is TRBV3-1 (or the pseudogene TRBV3-2) and J is TRBJ2-1; 15 nucleotides line up with TRBD2. CDR3 length equals 16 residues. Germline V gene data show CDR1 as LGHDT and CDR2 as YNNKEL (reference sequence). The junction had 6 bases not matched to a gene; V was cut back by 3 bases and J by 9 bases. CDR3 region: CASSHVGLAGGSEQFF. The CDR3 DNA is TGTGCCAGCAGCCACGTTGGACTAGCGGGGGGGAGTGAGCAGTTCTTC.

This clone occurred once. V is TRBV7-7 and J is TRBJ2-3; 9 nucleotides align to TRBD2. This CDR3 region has 15 residues. Germline values: CDR1 SSHAT, CDR2 FNYEAQ (reference sequence). The ends lost 5 bases at V and 1 base at J; junction bases unmatched: 4. CDR3 in amino acids: CASSPRLAGTDTQYF. The CDR3 nucleotides read TGTGCCAGCAGCCCCAGACTAGCGGGCACAGATACGCAGTATTTT.

A single count supports this clone. This chain connects TRBV19 to TRBJ2-7; D gene uncertain. The germline gives CDR1 LNHDA, CDR2 SQIVND (reference sequence). This CDR3 is 13 amino acids long. Between the trimmed V and J ends, which lost 7 bases and 2 bases, there was a span of 12 bases. The CDR3 nucleotides are TGTGCCAGTACGAACCGCCCGCCCTACGAGCAGTACTTC. It is translated as CASTNRPPYEQYF.